The rows below give T cell receptor beta chains drawn from one sample of a study of blood T cell repertoires in COVID-19. The assay was immunoSEQ multiplex PCR, and TCRdb's table has in-frame clones only and misses some. The sample includes 50,000 or so clones, over 80% of them seen just once. Sequenced sample: peripheral blood. These receptors came from a man aged 40-50 years with acute or convalescent COVID-19. CDR3s include the opening cysteine and the closing phenylalanine or tryptophan. A D gene is named only where the DNA matches it firmly. For some rows the clone size is stated as once, few or many, or as a class when expanded; others skip it.

j_gene	v_gene	len	d_gene	abundance	CDR3aa	CDR3nt
TRBJ1-1	TRBV13	14	.	.	CASSLTTLLTEAFF	TGTGCCAGCAGTCTCACTACCCTCTTAACTGAAGCTTTCTTT
TRBJ2-5	TRBV5-1	16	TRBD2	.	CASSPHYSGGGGTQYF	TGCGCCAGCAGCCCGCATTATAGCGGGGGGGGTGGGACCCAGTACTTC
TRBJ2-2	TRBV7-8	16	TRBD2	.	CASSRGSSGGAGELFF	TGTGCCAGCAGCCGAGGGTCTAGCGGGGGCGCCGGGGAGCTGTTTTTT
TRBJ2-7	TRBV27	17	TRBD1	.	CASSPGPGQVYSYEQYF	TGTGCCAGCAGCCCTGGTCCGGGACAGGTTTACTCCTACGAGCAGTACTTC
TRBJ1-3	TRBV13	15	TRBD1	.	CASSLEGASGNTIYF	TGTGCCAGCAGCTTGGAGGGGGCATCTGGAAACACCATATATTTT
TRBJ1-5	TRBV5-4	19	TRBD1	.	CASSFGKWAGGLWHQPQHF	TGTGCCAGCAGCTTTGGTAAATGGGCAGGGGGATTGTGGCATCAGCCCCAGCATTTT
TRBJ1-1	TRBV19	15	.	.	CASSTGGSRGTEAFF	TGTGCCAGTAGTACCGGTGGCTCCCGAGGCACTGAAGCTTTCTTT
TRBJ1-2	TRBV15	12	.	.	CATSFRGGGYTF	TGTGCCACCAGCTTTCGGGGAGGAGGCTACACCTTC
TRBJ1-5	TRBV2	13	.	.	CASNIGGGQPQHF	TGTGCCAGCAACATAGGAGGCGGGCAGCCCCAGCATTTT
TRBJ1-5	TRBV30	13	.	.	CAWSSSLNQPQHF	TGTGCCTGGAGCTCTTCCTTGAATCAGCCCCAGCATTTT
TRBJ1-2	TRBV12-5	17	.	.	CASGLVLMSQSRDGYTF	TGTGCTAGTGGTTTGGTATTGATGAGTCAATCGAGGGATGGCTACACCTTC
TRBJ2-7	TRBV27	13	.	.	CASSSLGPYEQYF	TGTGCCAGCAGTTCACTAGGACCCTACGAGCAGTACTTC
TRBJ2-7	TRBV13	18	TRBD1	once	CASSLVYSETGKPYEQYF	TGTGCCAGCAGCTTAGTCTATTCCGAGACAGGGAAACCCTACGAGCAGTACTTC
TRBJ2-1	TRBV21-1	18	.	.	CASSKASSYGGTYNEQFF	TGTGCCAGCAGCAAAGCGTCCTCTTACGGGGGAACCTACAATGAGCAGTTCTTC
TRBJ1-2	TRBV10-3	13	.	.	CAISETETYGYTF	TGTGCCATCAGTGAGACGGAGACTTATGGCTACACCTTC
TRBJ2-7	TRBV6-5	13	TRBD1	.	CASGRDSSYEQYF	TGTGCCAGCGGACGGGACAGCTCCTACGAGCAGTACTTC
TRBJ2-6	TRBV4-1	18	TRBD1	.	CASSQDLRQGAGANVLTF	TGCGCCAGCAGCCAAGATCTGAGACAGGGGGCCGGGGCCAACGTCCTGACTTTC
TRBJ2-3	TRBV7-9	14	.	few	CASSFKGGTDTQYF	TGTGCCAGCAGCTTTAAGGGAGGCACAGATACGCAGTATTTT
TRBJ2-6	TRBV19	20	.	.	CASSTLRVGFGSSGANVLTF	TGTGCCAGTAGTACCCTTCGAGTGGGGTTCGGGAGCTCTGGGGCCAACGTCCTGACTTTC
TRBJ1-6	TRBV5-6	15	TRBD1	.	CASSPWDRDNSPLHF	TGTGCCAGCAGCCCTTGGGACAGAGATAATTCACCCCTCCACTTT
TRBJ1-1	TRBV11-2	18	.	.	CASSLARGRTEGNTEAFF	TGTGCCAGCAGCTTAGCTCGAGGCCGGACTGAGGGGAACACTGAAGCTTTCTTT
TRBJ1-1	TRBV3-1/TRBV3-2	13	.	once	CASSQSENTEAFF	TGTGCCAGCAGCCAATCAGAGAACACTGAAGCTTTCTTT
TRBJ1-3	TRBV18	17	TRBD1	.	CASSPPWTGLADRTIYF	TGTGCCAGCTCACCACCGTGGACAGGGCTAGCGGATCGCACCATATATTTT
TRBJ2-3	TRBV30	13	.	few	CALESPWADTQYF	TGTGCCCTGGAGAGTCCGTGGGCAGATACGCAGTATTTT
TRBJ2-5	TRBV3-1/TRBV3-2	15	.	.	CASSQGRQGSETQYF	TGTGCCAGCAGCCAAGGGCGCCAGGGGTCAGAGACCCAGTACTTC
TRBJ1-2	TRBV19	12	.	.	CASSMNIVGYTF	TGTGCCAGTAGTATGAACATTGTCGGCTACACCTTC
TRBJ2-1	TRBV27	17	.	.	CASSLGPGGGMYNEQFF	TGTGCCAGCAGTTTAGGGCCTGGTGGGGGGATGTACAATGAGCAGTTCTTC
TRBJ2-6	TRBV30	21	TRBD2	.	CAWSVPNRGGVIFSGANVLTF	TGTGCCTGGAGTGTACCGAACCGGGGGGGAGTGATCTTCTCTGGGGCCAACGTCCTGACTTTC
TRBJ2-7	TRBV28	11	.	.	CASARTREQYF	TGTGCCAGCGCCCGAACGAGGGAGCAGTACTTC
TRBJ1-1	TRBV29-1	14	TRBD1	.	CSVQQGAWGTEAFF	TGCAGCGTCCAACAGGGGGCGTGGGGCACTGAAGCTTTCTTT
TRBJ2-5	TRBV25-1	14	.	.	CASSESGDQETQYF	TGTGCCAGCAGTGAATCGGGGGACCAAGAGACCCAGTACTTC
TRBJ1-5	TRBV10-3	14	.	.	CAISEEGGFQPQHF	TGTGCCATCAGTGAGGAGGGGGGGTTCCAGCCCCAGCATTTT
TRBJ2-5	TRBV7-2	19	TRBD2	.	CASSPPSPSSGRAVETQYF	TGTGCCAGCAGCCCCCCTTCCCCGTCTAGCGGGAGGGCCGTCGAGACCCAGTACTTC
TRBJ2-4	TRBV9	16	TRBD1	.	CASSPRTGGDKNIQYF	TGTGCCAGCAGCCCCCGGACAGGCGGCGACAAAAACATTCAGTACTTC
TRBJ2-6	TRBV3-1/TRBV3-2	14	.	.	CASSQSSGANVLTF	TGTGCCAGCAGCCAAAGTAGTGGGGCCAACGTCCTGACTTTC
TRBJ2-5	TRBV7-9	15	.	once	CASSPRGAGQETQYF	TGTGCCAGCAGCCCCCGGGGGGCGGGGCAAGAGACCCAGTACTTC
TRBJ1-5	TRBV6-5	15	.	.	CASSYSGDSNQPQHF	TGTGCCAGCAGTTACTCGGGCGACAGCAATCAGCCCCAGCATTTT
TRBJ2-5	TRBV3-1/TRBV3-2	15	TRBD2	.	CASSPGLAIQETQYF	TGTGCCAGCAGCCCGGGACTAGCTATCCAAGAGACCCAGTACTTC
TRBJ2-1	TRBV10-2	16	TRBD2	.	CASSESGAGGHGEQFF	TGCGCCAGCAGTGAGTCGGGAGCGGGAGGGCACGGTGAGCAGTTCTTC
TRBJ1-5	TRBV27	14	.	.	CASSPRGGNQPQHF	TGTGCCAGCAGTCCAAGAGGAGGCAATCAGCCCCAGCATTTT
TRBJ2-2	TRBV9	14	TRBD2	.	CASSPRGDLGELFF	TGTGCCAGCAGCCCGCGGGGGGATCTCGGGGAGCTGTTTTTT
TRBJ2-2	TRBV10-2	14	.	.	CASSDLPSTGELFF	TGCGCCAGCAGTGATCTCCCGTCGACCGGGGAGCTGTTTTTT
TRBJ2-6	TRBV24-1	19	.	.	CATSDLSRGPYSGANVLTF	TGTGCCACCAGTGATTTATCCAGGGGACCTTACTCTGGGGCCAACGTCCTGACTTTC
TRBJ1-2	TRBV30	16	TRBD1	once	CAWTPGQGLWRNGYTF	TGTGCCTGGACCCCGGGACAGGGTCTCTGGCGGAATGGCTACACCTTC
TRBJ2-3	TRBV27	19	TRBD2	few	CASSLRGLAGVVSTDTQYF	TGTGCCAGCAGTTTGCGGGGACTAGCGGGAGTAGTTAGCACAGATACGCAGTATTTT
TRBJ1-4	TRBV2	13	TRBD1	.	CASSRDRDEKLFF	TGTGCCAGCAGCCGGGACAGGGATGAAAAACTGTTTTTT
TRBJ2-2	TRBV2	12	.	.	CASSPGEGELFF	TGTGCCAGCAGTCCAGGGGAAGGGGAGCTGTTTTTT
TRBJ1-4	TRBV6-5	12	TRBD1	.	CASSWTGAKLFF	TGTGCCAGCAGCTGGACAGGGGCCAAACTGTTTTTT
TRBJ2-7	TRBV30	18	TRBD2	.	CAWRGSTSGRLSSYEQYF	TGTGCCTGGAGGGGGTCGACTAGCGGGAGGCTAAGCTCCTACGAGCAGTACTTC
TRBJ2-4	TRBV7-8	16	TRBD1	.	CASRPTGGRDKNIQYF	TGTGCCAGCAGGCCCACAGGGGGCCGGGACAAAAACATTCAGTACTTC
TRBJ2-3	TRBV27	17	TRBD2	.	CASSYKTQGTRPDTQYF	TGTGCCAGCAGTTATAAAACCCAGGGGACTAGACCAGATACGCAGTATTTT
TRBJ1-5	TRBV6-5	13	.	few	CANPRGSNQPQHF	TGTGCCAACCCTCGAGGGTCTAATCAGCCCCAGCATTTT
TRBJ2-3	TRBV5-5	14	.	once	CASSFAGSTDTQYF	TGTGCCAGCAGCTTTGCGGGGAGCACAGATACGCAGTATTTT
TRBJ2-2	TRBV2	12	.	.	CASIRVGGELFF	TGTGCCAGCATCCGGGTTGGCGGGGAGCTGTTTTTT
TRBJ2-1	TRBV7-9	14	.	.	CASSKTREGNEQFF	TGTGCCAGCAGCAAGACACGAGAGGGCAATGAGCAGTTCTTC
TRBJ1-6	TRBV3-1/TRBV3-2	15	.	.	CASSQDTGRYAPLHF	TGTGCCAGCAGCCAAGATACGGGAAGGTACGCACCCCTCCACTTT
TRBJ1-1	TRBV19	16	TRBD1	.	CASSIGDAGTGGTFFF	TGTGCCAGTAGTATAGGTGATGCCGGGACAGGGGGGACGTTTTTCTTT
TRBJ1-1	TRBV7-8	15	TRBD1	.	CASSTRQGVNTEAFF	TGTGCCAGCAGCACCAGACAGGGAGTGAACACTGAAGCTTTCTTT
TRBJ1-2	TRBV30	13	.	few	CAWSAGGGHGYTF	TGTGCCTGGAGTGCGGGGGGTGGACATGGCTACACCTTC
TRBJ2-7	TRBV19	13	.	.	CASRPSETYEQYF	TGTGCCAGTAGACCTAGCGAGACCTACGAGCAGTACTTC